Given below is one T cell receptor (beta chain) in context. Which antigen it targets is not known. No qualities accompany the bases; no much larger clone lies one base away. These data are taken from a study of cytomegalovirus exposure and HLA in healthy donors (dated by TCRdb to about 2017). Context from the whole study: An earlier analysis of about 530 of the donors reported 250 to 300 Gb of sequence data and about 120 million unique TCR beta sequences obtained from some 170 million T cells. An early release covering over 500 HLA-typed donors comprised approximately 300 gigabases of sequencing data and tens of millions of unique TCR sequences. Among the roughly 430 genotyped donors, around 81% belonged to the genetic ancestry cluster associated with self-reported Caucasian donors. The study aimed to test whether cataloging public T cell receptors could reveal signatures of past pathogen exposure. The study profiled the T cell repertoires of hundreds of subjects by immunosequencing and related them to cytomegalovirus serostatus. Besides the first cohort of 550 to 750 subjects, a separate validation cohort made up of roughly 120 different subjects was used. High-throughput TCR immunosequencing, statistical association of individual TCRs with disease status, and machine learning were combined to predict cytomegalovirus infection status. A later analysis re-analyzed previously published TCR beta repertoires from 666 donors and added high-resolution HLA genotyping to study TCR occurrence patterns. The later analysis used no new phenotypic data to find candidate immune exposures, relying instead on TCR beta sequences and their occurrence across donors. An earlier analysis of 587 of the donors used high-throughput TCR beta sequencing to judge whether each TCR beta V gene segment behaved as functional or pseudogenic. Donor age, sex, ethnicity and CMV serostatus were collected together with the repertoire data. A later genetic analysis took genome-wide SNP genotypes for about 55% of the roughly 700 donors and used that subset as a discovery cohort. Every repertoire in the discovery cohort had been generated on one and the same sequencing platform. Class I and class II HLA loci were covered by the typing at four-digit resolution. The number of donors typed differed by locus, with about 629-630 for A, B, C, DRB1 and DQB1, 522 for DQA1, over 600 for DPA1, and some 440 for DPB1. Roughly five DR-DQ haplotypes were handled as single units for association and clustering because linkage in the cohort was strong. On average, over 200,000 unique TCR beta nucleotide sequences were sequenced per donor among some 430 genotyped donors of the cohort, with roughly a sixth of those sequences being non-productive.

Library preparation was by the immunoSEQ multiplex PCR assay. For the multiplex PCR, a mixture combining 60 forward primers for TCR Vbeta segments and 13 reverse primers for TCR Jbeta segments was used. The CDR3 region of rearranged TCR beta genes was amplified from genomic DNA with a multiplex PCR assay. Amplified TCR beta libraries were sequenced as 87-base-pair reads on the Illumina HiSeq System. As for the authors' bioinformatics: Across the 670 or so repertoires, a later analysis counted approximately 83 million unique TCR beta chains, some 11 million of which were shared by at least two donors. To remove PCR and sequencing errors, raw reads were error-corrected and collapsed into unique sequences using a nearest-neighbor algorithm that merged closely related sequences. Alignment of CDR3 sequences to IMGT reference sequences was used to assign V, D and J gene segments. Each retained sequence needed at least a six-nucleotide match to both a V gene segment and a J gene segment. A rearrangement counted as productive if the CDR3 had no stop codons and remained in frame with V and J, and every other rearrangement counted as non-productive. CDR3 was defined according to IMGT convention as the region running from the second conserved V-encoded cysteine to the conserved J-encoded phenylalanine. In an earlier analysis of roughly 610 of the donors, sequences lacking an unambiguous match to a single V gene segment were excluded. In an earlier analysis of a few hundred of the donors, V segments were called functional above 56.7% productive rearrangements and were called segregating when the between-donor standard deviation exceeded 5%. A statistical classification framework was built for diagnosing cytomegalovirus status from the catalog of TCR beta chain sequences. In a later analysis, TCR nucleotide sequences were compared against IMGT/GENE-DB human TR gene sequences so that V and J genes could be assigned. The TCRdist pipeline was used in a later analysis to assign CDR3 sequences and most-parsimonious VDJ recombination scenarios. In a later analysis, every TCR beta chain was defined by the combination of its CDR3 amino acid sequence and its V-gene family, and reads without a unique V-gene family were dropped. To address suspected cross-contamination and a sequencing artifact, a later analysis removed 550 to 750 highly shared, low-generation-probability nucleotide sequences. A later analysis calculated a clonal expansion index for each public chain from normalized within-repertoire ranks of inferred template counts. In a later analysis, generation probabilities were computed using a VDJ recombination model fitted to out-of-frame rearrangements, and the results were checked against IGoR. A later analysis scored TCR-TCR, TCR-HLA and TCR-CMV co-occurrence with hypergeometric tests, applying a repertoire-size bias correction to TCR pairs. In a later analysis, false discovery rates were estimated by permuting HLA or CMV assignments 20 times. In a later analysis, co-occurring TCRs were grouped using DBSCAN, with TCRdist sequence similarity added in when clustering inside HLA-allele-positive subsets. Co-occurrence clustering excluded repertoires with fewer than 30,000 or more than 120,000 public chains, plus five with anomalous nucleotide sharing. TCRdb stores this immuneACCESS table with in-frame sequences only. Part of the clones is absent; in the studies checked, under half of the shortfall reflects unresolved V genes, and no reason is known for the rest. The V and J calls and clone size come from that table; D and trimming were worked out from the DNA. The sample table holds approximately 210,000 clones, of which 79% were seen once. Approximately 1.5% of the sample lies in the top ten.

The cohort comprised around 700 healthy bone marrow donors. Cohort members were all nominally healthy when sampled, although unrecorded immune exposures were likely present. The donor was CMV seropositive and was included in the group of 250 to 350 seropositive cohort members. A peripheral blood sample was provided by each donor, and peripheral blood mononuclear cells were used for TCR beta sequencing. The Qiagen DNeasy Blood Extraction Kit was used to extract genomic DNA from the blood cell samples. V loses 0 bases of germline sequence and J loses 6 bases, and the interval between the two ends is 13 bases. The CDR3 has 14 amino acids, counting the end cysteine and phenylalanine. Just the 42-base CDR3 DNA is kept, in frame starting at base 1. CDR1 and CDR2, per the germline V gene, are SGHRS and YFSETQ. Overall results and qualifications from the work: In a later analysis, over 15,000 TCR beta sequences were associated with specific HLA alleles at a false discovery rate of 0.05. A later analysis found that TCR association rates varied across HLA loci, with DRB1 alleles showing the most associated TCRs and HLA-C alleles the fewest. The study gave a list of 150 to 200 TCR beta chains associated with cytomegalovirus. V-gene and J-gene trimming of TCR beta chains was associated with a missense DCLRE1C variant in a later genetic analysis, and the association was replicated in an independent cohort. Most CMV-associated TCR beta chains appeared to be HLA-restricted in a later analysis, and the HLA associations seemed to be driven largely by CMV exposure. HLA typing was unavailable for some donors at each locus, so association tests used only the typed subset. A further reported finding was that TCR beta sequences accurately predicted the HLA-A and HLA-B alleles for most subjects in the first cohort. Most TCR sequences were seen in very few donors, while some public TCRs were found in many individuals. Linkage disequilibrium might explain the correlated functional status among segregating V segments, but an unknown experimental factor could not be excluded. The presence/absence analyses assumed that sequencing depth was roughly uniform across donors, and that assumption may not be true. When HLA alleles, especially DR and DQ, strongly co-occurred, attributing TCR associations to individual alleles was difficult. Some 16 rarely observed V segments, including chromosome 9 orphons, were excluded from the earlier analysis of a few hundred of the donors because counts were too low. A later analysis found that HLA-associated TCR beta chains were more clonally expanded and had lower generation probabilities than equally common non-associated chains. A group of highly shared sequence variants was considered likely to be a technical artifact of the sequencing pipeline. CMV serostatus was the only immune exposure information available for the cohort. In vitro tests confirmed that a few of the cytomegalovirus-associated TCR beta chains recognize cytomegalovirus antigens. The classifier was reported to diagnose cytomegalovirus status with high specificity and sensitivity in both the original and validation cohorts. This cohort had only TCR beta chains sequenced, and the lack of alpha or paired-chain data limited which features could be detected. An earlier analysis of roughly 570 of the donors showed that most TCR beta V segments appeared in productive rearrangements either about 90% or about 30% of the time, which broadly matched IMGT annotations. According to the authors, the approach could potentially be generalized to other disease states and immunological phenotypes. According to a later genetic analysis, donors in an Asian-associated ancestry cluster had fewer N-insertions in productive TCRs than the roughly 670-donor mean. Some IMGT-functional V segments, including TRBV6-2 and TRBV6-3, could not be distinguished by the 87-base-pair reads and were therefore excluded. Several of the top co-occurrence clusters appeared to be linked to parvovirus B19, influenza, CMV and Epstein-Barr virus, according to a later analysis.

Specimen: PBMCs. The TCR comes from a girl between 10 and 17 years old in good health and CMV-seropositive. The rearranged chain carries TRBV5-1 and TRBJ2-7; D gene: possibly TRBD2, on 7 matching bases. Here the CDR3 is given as CASSLEGGAREQYF. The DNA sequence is TGCGCCAGCAGCTTGGAGGGGGGGGCCCGCGAGCAGTACTTC.